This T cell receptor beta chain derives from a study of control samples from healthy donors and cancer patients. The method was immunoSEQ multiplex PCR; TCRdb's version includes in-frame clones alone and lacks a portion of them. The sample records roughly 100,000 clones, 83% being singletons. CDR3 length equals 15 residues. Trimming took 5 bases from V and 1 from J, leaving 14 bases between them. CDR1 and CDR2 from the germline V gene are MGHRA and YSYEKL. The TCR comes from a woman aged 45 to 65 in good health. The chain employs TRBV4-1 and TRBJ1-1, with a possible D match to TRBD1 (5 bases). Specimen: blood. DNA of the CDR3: TGCGCCAGCAGCGGTGTCGGTCAGGGGAACACTGAAGCTTTCTTT. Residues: CASSGVGQGNTEAFF.